Shown below are 9 T cell receptor beta chains from a single sample sequenced in a study of blood T cell repertoires in COVID-19. TCRdb keeps only in-frame clones here, not all; method: immunoSEQ multiplex PCR. Of some 180,000 clones in the sample, around 85% are singletons; the top ten hold about 6.3%. Material for sequencing was PBMCs or T cells enriched from blood (not recorded which). Receptors were obtained from a man aged 35-49 years who had recovered from COVID-19.

This chain links TRBV5-5 with TRBJ1-1; D is uncertain. This CDR3 is 15 amino acids long. V was shortened by 4 bases and J by 10 bases, with 23 bases between the two germline ends. Germline V gene data show CDR1 as SGHKS and CDR2 as YYEKEE (reference sequence). In DNA form, the CDR3 reads TGTGCCAGCAGCCAGACCCCCGGGAACCAGGCGCGAGCTTTCTTT. Residues: CASSQTPGNQARAFF.

This CDR3 is CASSLRAGNYGYTF. The CDR3 DNA sequence: TGTGCCAGCAGCTTGAGGGCAGGGAATTATGGCTACACCTTC. The V and J genes are TRBV5-5 and TRBJ1-2; TRBD1 might be the D (5 bases). V was pared by 1 base and J by 5 bases, with 12 bases between. Germline loops: CDR1 SGHKS, CDR2 YYEKEE (reference sequence). CDR3 size: 14 residues.

This chain joins TRBV4-2 and TRBJ2-7; D is unclear. The CDR3 covers 14 residues. Germline lookup yields CDR1 LGHNA and CDR2 YNFKEQ. The V and J ends lost 1 base and 2 bases respectively, with 9 bases between them. The CDR3 loop is CASSQGGGAYEQYF. DNA for the CDR3: TGTGCCAGCAGCCAAGGTGGTGGAGCCTACGAGCAGTACTTC.

The rearrangement uses TRBV10-3 and TRBJ2-7, with no clear D. The V and J ends lost 3 bases and 0 bases respectively, with 15 bases between them. CDR3 size: 16 residues. Germline CDR1 ENHRY, CDR2 SYGVKD. The CDR3 protein is CAISDPGFSTSYEQYF. DNA for the CDR3: TGTGCCATCAGTGACCCCGGGTTCAGTACCTCCTACGAGCAGTACTTC.

The chain links TRBV4-1 to TRBJ1-4, with D perhaps matching TRBD1 (5 bases). This CDR3 comprises 15 residues. The V end was cut by 0 bases, the J end by 4 bases, with 9 bases between. Germline lookup yields CDR1 MGHRA and CDR2 YSYEKL. Here the CDR3 DNA reads TGCGCCAGCAGCCAAGAACACAGGCTTAATGAAAAACTGTTTTTT. This codes for CASSQEHRLNEKLFF.

This clone occurred a few times. The chain uses TRBV25-1 and TRBJ1-2; maybe TRBD1 (5 bases). V was shortened by 1 base and J by 6 bases, with 9 bases between the two germline ends. The CDR3 covers 13 residues. CDR1 is MGHDK, CDR2 SYGVNS, per germline. Here the CDR3 DNA reads TGTGCCAGCAGTGAATGGGGGGAGAATGGCTACACCTTC. Protein: CASSEWGENGYTF.

The V and J genes are TRBV6-5 and TRBJ1-1; 8 bases fit TRBD1. After removal of 5 bases from V and 1 base from J, the junction contained 3 bases not matched to a gene. This CDR3 has 14 amino acids. Germline-derived CDR1 and CDR2 are MNHEY and SVGAGI. As DNA, the CDR3 is TGTGCCAGCAGTATCGGGACAGGGAACACTGAAGCTTTCTTT. Amino acid sequence: CASSIGTGNTEAFF.

A few counts support this clone. This chain connects TRBV7-8 to TRBJ1-2; D is possibly TRBD1 (6 bases). Per the germline V gene, CDR1 is SGHVS and CDR2 is FQNEAQ. The V and J ends lost 8 bases and 4 bases respectively, with 20 bases between them. CDR3 length: 15 amino acids. This CDR3 reads CASEKVGAQGYGYTF. The CDR3 region has the DNA TGTGCCAGCGAAAAAGTGGGGGCGCAGGGCTATGGCTACACCTTC.

With respect to this clone: Other DNA sequences in this sample translate to the same CDR3. The J gene is TRBJ1-1, the V gene TRBV5-5; 7 positions match TRBD1. The length of the CDR3 is 12 residues. Germline V CDR1 and CDR2: SGHKS, YYEKEE (reference sequence). The junction had 0 bases not matched to a gene; V was cut back by 2 bases and J by 5 bases. Written as DNA, the CDR3 is TGTGCCAGCAGCTTCAGGGGGACTGAAGCTTTCTTT. Translated: CASSFRGTEAFF.